This TCR beta chain was identified during a study of OX40 agonist ivuxolimab in advanced cancers. At the level of the whole study: The costimulatory receptor OX40 (CD134) was targeted by ivuxolimab, a fully human IgG2 agonistic monoclonal antibody. Intravenous ivuxolimab was administered to patients every 2 weeks at six dose levels: 0.01, 0.1, 0.3, 1.5, 3 and 10 mg/kg. Among the roughly 50 dose-escalation patients, about 19 had hepatocellular carcinoma, roughly 15 melanoma, 9 renal cell carcinoma and 9 head and neck cancer. In the dose-escalation cohort, roughly 82% of patients were male, and the mean age was approximately 60 years with a range of about 20 to 79. Prior anti-PD-1, anti-PD-L1 or anti-CTLA-4 therapy was permitted, and less than 45% of dose-escalation patients had received checkpoint inhibitors. Partial responses were achieved by three dose-escalation patients, of whom one had hepatocellular carcinoma and two had cutaneous melanoma. The point of sequencing TCRbeta in the periphery was to test whether ivuxolimab changed TCR sequence diversity and drove clonal T-cell expansion. The monotherapy dose-escalation portion (N of about 47 patients) of the phase I ivuxolimab trial is reported in the paper.

The trial excluded patients who had a history of autoimmune disease or were on systemic immunosuppression. In every dose cohort, peripheral blood was drawn for TCR sequencing at baseline, cycle 4 day 1, and cycle 7 day 1. The samples were taken from a phase I, first-in-human, multicenter, open-label dose-escalation trial of ivuxolimab. Adults with locally advanced or metastatic melanoma, renal cell carcinoma, hepatocellular carcinoma or head and neck squamous cell carcinoma were enrolled in the trial. CD4+ and CD8+ T cells were sorted separately from peripheral blood before TCR sequencing. At the junction V is shortened by 0 bases and J by 9 bases, with 12 bases in between. The CDR3 has 14 amino acids, counting the end cysteine and phenylalanine. Kept here is only the CDR3 DNA, which spans 42 bases and is read in frame from base 1. Via the germline V gene, CDR1 is SGDLS and CDR2 YYNGEE. To sequence the TCRbeta CDR3 region, genomic DNA was isolated from the sorted cells. The immunoSEQ Assay was used for sequencing of TCRbeta CDR3 regions. The table comes from immuneACCESS by way of TCRdb, which keeps in-frame sequences with V and J called. Part of the clones is missing from these tables; in studies checked, under half for an unresolved V gene and the rest for unknown reasons. The sample table lists around 100,000 clones, 90% of them with a count of one. The ten largest make up about 0.31% of the sample.

Concerning this clone: This receptor's antigen is unknown. Qualities for individual bases were not recorded, and no much larger clone is one base off.

General conclusions and limits of the study: Partial responders in the 0.1-3.0 mg/kg groups had among the lowest normalized peripheral clonal expansion, especially among CD8+ T cells. Low levels of normalized T-cell clonal expansion were also seen in some nonresponding patients. After ivuxolimab, expanded clones were on average more numerous among CD8+ T cells than among CD4+ T cells. At doses of 0.1 to 3.0 mg/kg, clonal expansion of both CD4+ and CD8+ blood T cells was observed from baseline to week 6. The antigen specificity of the clonally expanded peripheral T cells was not determined.

The chain is assembled from TRBV9 and TRBJ2-2; TRBD2 could be the D gene, as 5 bases match. The specimen comprised CD4+ or CD8+ T cells sorted from blood, sampled in a trial of the OX40 agonist ivuxolimab. The receptor was isolated from an adult with an advanced solid tumor such as melanoma, head and neck, liver or kidney cancer. The CDR3: CASSVERTPRELFF. The DNA reads as follows: TGTGCCAGCAGCGTAGAAAGGACTCCGAGGGAGCTGTTTTTT.